What follows are 22 T cell receptor beta chains derived from one specimen sequenced in a study of blood T cells in healthy people across ages. A second PCR of about 6 to 12 cycles used a sample-barcoded 5' primer and a J-beta primer mix. MiXCR, run by TCRdb on the 5' RACE reads, gives a single entry per CDR3 protein. The repertoire has about 1,600,000 distinct CDR3 sequences, about 43% of them found once; the top ten carry approximately 7.9%. The sequenced material came from blood. The receptors shown here come from a woman under 30 in good health.

V is TRBV20-1 and J is TRBJ2-1; TRBD2 matches 7 bases. The J call is uncertain, as TRBJ2-7 better fits the DNA end. The CDR3 totals 11 residues. Germline loops: CDR1 DFQATT, CDR2 SNEGSKA (reference sequence). The DNA for the CDR3 is TGCAGTGCAAGCGGGAACAATGAGCAGTACTTC. This gives the protein CSASGNNEQYF.

The chain employs TRBV5-1 and TRBJ2-7; 8 nucleotides match TRBD1. V shed 4 bases, J shed 7 bases, and the junction held 10 bases outside the gene matches. The CDR3 extends over 14 amino acids. Germline assignment: CDR1 SGHRS and CDR2 YFSETQ. The CDR3 sequence: CASSQDRVTDEQYF. The CDR3 region has the DNA TGCGCCAGCAGCCAGGACAGGGTAACGGATGAGCAGTACTTC.

In this sample, this clonotype turned up many times. The CDR3 DNA sequence: TGTGCCAGCAGTTTAGGAGGACTCTACGAGCAGTACTTC. Translation gives CASSLGGLYEQYF. The J gene is TRBJ2-7, the V gene TRBV28; tentatively, D is TRBD2 (5 bases). Trimming took 2 bases from V and 3 from J, leaving 8 bases between them. The length of the CDR3 is 13 residues. Germline CDR1 MDHEN, CDR2 SYDVKM.

This clonotype turned up a few times. The V and J genes are TRBV4-1 and TRBJ1-2, with unresolved D. The CDR3 is 16 residues long. The germline CDR1 and CDR2 sequences are MGHRA and YSYEKL. The V end lost 2 bases, the J end lost 1 base, and 14 bases lay between the germline ends. CDR3 DNA: TGCGCCAGCAGCCAACCTAGATTTCGGAATAACTATGGCTACACCTTC. It encodes CASSQPRFRNNYGYTF.

This clonotype has only one observation. The rearrangement uses TRBV5-1 and TRBJ1-2; 7 bases match TRBD1. Germline loops: CDR1 SGHRS, CDR2 YFSETQ. This CDR3 comprises 15 residues. V trimming: 6 bases; J trimming: 2 bases; junction bases outside the gene matches: 10. CDR3 sequence (DNA): TGCGCCAGCACTCAGGAACGACAGGGAAACTATGGCTACACCTTC. Its translation: CASTQERQGNYGYTF.

This clonotype was recorded a few times. V gene TRBV9 combines with J gene TRBJ1-2; no reliable D call. V dropped 0 bases and J dropped 4 bases, with 10 bases sitting between them. The CDR3 is 14 residues long. In germline, CDR1 is SGDLS, CDR2 YYNGEE. The CDR3 here is CASSVARETYGYTF. For the CDR3, the DNA is TGTGCCAGCAGCGTAGCCCGTGAGACCTATGGCTACACCTTC.

This clonotype was found a few times. The V call is TRBV7-6, the J call TRBJ1-2; maybe TRBD1 (5 bases). The CDR3 is 13 amino acids. The ends were cut back, 5 bases at V and 10 bases at J, with 17 bases in the middle. CDR1 SGHVS and CDR2 FNYEAQ come from the germline V gene. CDR3 DNA: TGTGCCAGCAGCCAGAGGGGAGAGCGAGCCTACACCTTC. It specifies CASSQRGERAYTF.

The chain employs TRBV7-7 and TRBJ2-1; 13 bases are a match to TRBD2. CDR3 size: 13 residues. Losses at the gene ends were 10 bases for V and 6 bases for J; bases not matched to a gene: 3. Germline lookup yields CDR1 SSHAT and CDR2 FNYEAQ (reference sequence). The CDR3 reads CATGTSGINEQFF. The CDR3 nucleotides are TGTGCCACTGGGACTAGCGGGATCAATGAGCAGTTCTTC.

Many counts were recorded for this clonotype. The chain employs TRBV29-1 and TRBJ1-2, with D tentatively TRBD1 (5 bases). This CDR3 spans 13 amino acids. Germline CDR1 is SQVTM and CDR2 is ANQGSEA. V shed 1 base and J shed 7 bases, with 13 bases lying between them. The CDR3 reads CSVEAGPWSGYTF. The DNA for the CDR3 is TGCAGCGTTGAAGCGGGACCCTGGAGTGGCTACACCTTC.

Notes on this clonotype: At one end, the junction sequence differs from germline, possibly due to a read error. The chain combines TRBV20-1 with TRBJ2-3; D is undetermined. This CDR3 is 14 amino acids long. Germline V gene lookup returns CDR1 DFQATT and CDR2 SNEGSKA (reference sequence). The CDR3 sequence is CSAPASLNTDTRYF. Written as DNA, the CDR3 is TGCAGTGCTCCGGCCTCCCTGAACACAGATACGCGGTATTTT.

The chain joins TRBV6-1 to TRBJ1-5; 9 positions agree with TRBD1. V shed 6 bases and J 2 bases; nucleotides not matched to a gene: 8. Germline lookup yields CDR1 MNHNS and CDR2 SASEGT. CDR3 length: 16 amino acids. The CDR3, as DNA: TGTGCCAGCAGCGAAACAGGGGGCGCCGGCAATCAGCCCCAGCATTTT. It translates to CASSETGGAGNQPQHF.

This clonotype was found a few times. The chain has TRBV6-5 and TRBJ1-2; D is uncertain. The CDR3 is 14 amino acids. Germline CDR1 and CDR2: MNHEY and SVGAGI. Between the trimmed V and J ends, which lost 0 bases and 3 bases, there was a span of 8 bases. CDR3 amino acids: CASSYSKAYYGYTF. DNA for the CDR3: TGTGCCAGCAGTTACTCCAAGGCATACTATGGCTACACCTTC.

This clonotype was found a few times. This chain uses TRBV28 with TRBJ2-1; D unresolved. Between the trimmed V and J ends, which lost 3 bases and 4 bases, there was a span of 16 bases. The CDR3 covers 16 residues. Germline V gene lookup returns CDR1 MDHEN and CDR2 SYDVKM. This CDR3 is CASSFLLTRPYNEQFF. CDR3 bases: TGTGCCAGCAGTTTCTTACTTACAAGACCTTACAATGAGCAGTTCTTC. Supplemented by reference TRBV28 and TRBJ2-1, the full variable domain reads DVKVTQSSRYLVKRTGEKVFLECVQDMDHENMFWYRQDPGLGLRLIYFSYDVKMKEKGDIPEGYSVSREKKERFSLILESASTNQTSMYLCASSFLLTRPYNEQFFGPGTRLTVL.

A few counts support this clonotype. The rearrangement joins TRBV2 to TRBJ1-2, with D possibly being TRBD1 (6 bases). The V end was cut by 1 base, the J end by 7 bases, with 16 bases between. The CDR3 totals 15 residues. Germline CDR1 and CDR2: SNHLY and FYNNEI. Written as DNA, the CDR3 is TGTGCCAGCAGTGAAGTCCCGACAGGCGGTAGTGGCTACACCTTC. This codes for CASSEVPTGGSGYTF.

The chain recombines TRBV9 with TRBJ2-4; 14 bases agree with TRBD2. The assigned J gene may be wrong: the sequence end matches TRBJ2-7 better. The CDR3 covers 16 residues. The germline gives CDR1 SGDLS, CDR2 YYNGEE. CDR3 in amino acids: CASSVAGTSGSNEQYF. The CDR3 DNA is TGTGCCAGCAGCGTCGCCGGGACTAGCGGGAGCAACGAGCAGTACTTC.

The CDR3 protein is CASSLALVVSGAYEQYF. The CDR3 coding sequence is TGTGCCAGCAGCTTAGCACTGGTGGTCTCAGGGGCTTACGAGCAGTACTTC. This chain connects TRBV5-5 to TRBJ2-7, with D maybe TRBD1 (6 bases). V was shortened by 2 bases and J by 4 bases, with 22 bases between the two germline ends. CDR1 and CDR2 (germline): SGHKS, YYEKEE (reference sequence). The CDR3 extends over 17 amino acids.

There are many counts of this clonotype. The rearrangement links TRBV20-1 to TRBJ2-5; 14 bases align to TRBD2. Germline CDR1 reads DFQATT; CDR2 reads SNEGSKA (reference sequence). J gave up 7 bases and V 0 bases, and 7 bases lay outside the gene matches. There are 16 residues in the CDR3. The CDR3 DNA reads as TGCAGTGCTAGAGAATCGGGGACTAGCGGGAGAGGGACCCAGTACTTC. This codes for CSARESGTSGRGTQYF.

The chain links TRBV29-1 to TRBJ2-1, with unresolved D. The CDR3 has 14 residues. The V end lost 3 bases, the J end lost 5 bases, and 14 bases lay between the germline ends. In germline, CDR1 is SQVTM, CDR2 ANQGSEA. The CDR3 is CSVDPGPLNNEQFF. The CDR3, as DNA: TGCAGCGTTGACCCCGGGCCTCTTAACAATGAGCAGTTCTTC.

This sequence joins TRBV20-1 and TRBJ2-1; the D is unclear. The length of the CDR3 is 15 residues. Trimming shortened V by 1 base and J by 4 bases, and 14 bases separated the two germline ends. The germline V gene encodes CDR1 DFQATT and CDR2 SNEGSKA (reference sequence). Here the CDR3 reads CSARGPTTPYNEQFF. CDR3 DNA sequence: TGCAGTGCTAGAGGCCCGACCACGCCTTACAATGAGCAGTTCTTC.

At least ten counts were recorded for this clonotype. The chain couples TRBV10-3 to TRBJ2-5, with D hard to call. V was shortened by 3 bases and J by 3 bases, with 8 bases between the two germline ends. In germline, CDR1 is ENHRY, CDR2 SYGVKD. The CDR3 totals 13 residues. The chain's CDR3 is CAISDAYEETQYF. The CDR3 coding sequence is TGTGCCATCAGTGATGCCTATGAAGAGACCCAGTACTTC.

Points on this clonotype: An end of the junction differs from the germline gene, which may be a read error. V is TRBV3-1 and J is TRBJ1-2; D not resolved. The germline gives CDR1 LGHDT, CDR2 YNNKEL (reference sequence). The CDR3 loop spans 13 amino acids. DNA for the CDR3: TGTGCCAGCAGCCAAGGGGCCAACTATGGCCACACCTTC. Protein: CASSQGANYGHTF.

The count of this clonotype is one. This chain uses TRBV29-1 with TRBJ2-7; 7 bases map to TRBD1. This CDR3 is 14 amino acids long. Germline V gene lookup returns CDR1 SQVTM and CDR2 ANQGSEA. The J segment lost 8 bases and the V segment lost 6 bases, leaving 16 bases of the junction unmatched. CDR3 DNA sequence: TGCAGCGTGGGCCGACAGGGCAAATTGGCGCAGCAGTACTTC. Translation gives CSVGRQGKLAQQYF.